This T cell receptor (beta chain) was sequenced for a study of cytomegalovirus exposure and HLA in healthy donors. PCR employed 60 Vbeta and 13 Jbeta primers. This table comes from immunoSEQ multiplex PCR, and its TCRdb copy is limited to in-frame clones, with some not included. The data contain about 200,000 clones, about 80% of them seen just once; the ten biggest clones take up 3.5% to 5%. This CDR3 spans 17 amino acids. The germline CDR1 and CDR2 sequences are MGHRA and YSYEKL. Trimming cost V 0 bases and J 5 bases, with 17 bases left between them. Regarding this clone: Its target is not known.

Findings and caveats of the study: Reportedly, diagnosis of cytomegalovirus status by the classifier showed high specificity and sensitivity.

The receptor was isolated from a woman in her 30s in good health and CMV-seropositive. V and J are TRBV4-1 and TRBJ2-1, with D maybe TRBD2 (5 bases). Sequencing was done on a sample of PBMCs. The CDR3 protein is CASSQETEGVMNNEQFF. CDR3 sequence (DNA): TGCGCCAGCAGCCAAGAAACCGAGGGAGTCATGAACAATGAGCAGTTCTTC.